The sequence of this T cell receptor (beta chain) was determined in a study of blood T cell repertoires in COVID-19. Turning to the study itself: T cells, B-cell-depleted T cells, or PBMCs provided the cDNA or gDNA that served as material.

Germline CDR1 SQVTM, CDR2 ANQGSEA. This CDR3 has 11 amino acids. The V end lost 7 bases, the J end lost 0 bases, and 6 bases lay between the germline ends. The repertoire was sequenced with immunoSEQ multiplex PCR; TCRdb's copy has only in-frame clones and lacks some. This repertoire shows more than 200,000 clones, roughly 80% found once; its top ten account for roughly 2.7%. This clone was recorded once. The J gene is TRBJ1-2, the V gene TRBV29-1; no reliable D call. The source of this sequence is a woman aged 70-85 years with active or convalescent COVID-19. The sample consisted of peripheral blood. CDR3 sequence: CSGLANYGYTF. The DNA for the CDR3 is TGCAGCGGGCTCGCTAACTATGGCTACACCTTC. The full variable domain, with the rest looked up from reference TRBV29-1 and TRBJ1-2, is SAVISQKPSRDICQRGTSLTIQCQVDSQVTMMFWYRQQPGQSLTLIATANQGSEATYESGFVIDKFPISRPNLTFSTLTVSNMSPEDSSIYLCSGLANYGYTFGSGTRLTVV.